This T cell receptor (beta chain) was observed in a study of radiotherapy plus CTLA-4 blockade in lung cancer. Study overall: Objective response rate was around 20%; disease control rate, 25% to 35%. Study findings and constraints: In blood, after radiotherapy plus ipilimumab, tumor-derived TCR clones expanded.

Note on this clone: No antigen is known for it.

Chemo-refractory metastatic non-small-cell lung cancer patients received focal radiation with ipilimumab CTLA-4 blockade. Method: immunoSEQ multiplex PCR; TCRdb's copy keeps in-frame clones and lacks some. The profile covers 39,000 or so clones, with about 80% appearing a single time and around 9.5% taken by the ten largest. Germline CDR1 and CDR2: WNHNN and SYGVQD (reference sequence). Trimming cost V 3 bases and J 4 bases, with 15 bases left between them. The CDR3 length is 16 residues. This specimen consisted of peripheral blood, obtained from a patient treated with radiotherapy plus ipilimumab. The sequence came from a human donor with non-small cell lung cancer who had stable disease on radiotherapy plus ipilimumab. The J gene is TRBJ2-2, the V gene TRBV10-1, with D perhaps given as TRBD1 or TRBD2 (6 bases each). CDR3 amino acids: CASSDFQGTSTGELFF. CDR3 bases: TGCGCCAGCAGTGACTTTCAGGGGACTTCCACCGGGGAGCTGTTTTTT.